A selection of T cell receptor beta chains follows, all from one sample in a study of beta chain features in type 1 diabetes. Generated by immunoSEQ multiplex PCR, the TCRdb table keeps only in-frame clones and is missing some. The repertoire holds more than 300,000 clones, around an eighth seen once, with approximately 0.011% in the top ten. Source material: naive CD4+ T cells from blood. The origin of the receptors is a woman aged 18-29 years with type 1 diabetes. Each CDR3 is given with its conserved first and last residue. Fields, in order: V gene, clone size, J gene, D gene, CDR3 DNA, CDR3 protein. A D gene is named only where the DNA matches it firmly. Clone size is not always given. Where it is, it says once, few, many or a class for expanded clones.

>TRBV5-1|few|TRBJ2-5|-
TGCGCCAGCAGCTTGGGGGAACAGGGGACCCAGTACTTC
CASSLGEQGTQYF
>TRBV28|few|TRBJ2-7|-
TGTGCCAGCAGTTTATCAGGGGAAAAGGCCTACGAGCAGTACTTC
CASSLSGEKAYEQYF
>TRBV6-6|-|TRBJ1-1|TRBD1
TGTGCCAGCAGGTATAGACAGGGGAACGCAGCTTTCTTT
CASRYRQGNAAFF
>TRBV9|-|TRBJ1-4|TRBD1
TGTGCCAGCAGCGTAGCTTCAGGGGGCGAAAAACTGTTTTTT
CASSVASGGEKLFF
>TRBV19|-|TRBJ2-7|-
TGTGCCAGTAGTACAGGGGTGTACTACGAGCAGTACTTC
CASSTGVYYEQYF
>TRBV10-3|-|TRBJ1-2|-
TGTGCCAGCAGTGTCTTACAGTGGGACTATGGCTACACCTTC
CASSVLQWDYGYTF
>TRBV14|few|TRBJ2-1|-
TGTGCCAGCAGCCAGAAAGACTGGTACCACAATGAGCAGTTCTTC
CASSQKDWYHNEQFF
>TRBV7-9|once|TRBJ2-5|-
TGTGCCAGCATCCAACTTGGGGGGGAGACCCAGTACTTC
CASIQLGGETQYF
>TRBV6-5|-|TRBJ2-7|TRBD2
TGTGCCAGCAGTTACTCGAGCGGGGGGACCTACGAGCAGTACTTC
CASSYSSGGTYEQYF
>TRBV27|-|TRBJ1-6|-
TGTGCCAGCAGCTACAGGGCCGGCGTTAGTTCACCCCTCCACTTT
CASSYRAGVSSPLHF
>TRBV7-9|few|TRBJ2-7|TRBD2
TGTGCCAGCAGCTTAGAGGTAGCGGGAGCCGAGCAGTACTTC
CASSLEVAGAEQYF
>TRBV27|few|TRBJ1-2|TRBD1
TGTGCCAGCAGCGGAGACAGGGGGCGAGGCTACACCTTC
CASSGDRGRGYTF
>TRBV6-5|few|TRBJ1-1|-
TGTGCCAGCAGTCCCGGACAGCTACTGGGAGCTTTCTTT
CASSPGQLLGAFF
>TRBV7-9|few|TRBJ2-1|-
TGTGCCAGCAGCCCCCCCGGGAGTGACAATGAGCAGTTCTTC
CASSPPGSDNEQFF
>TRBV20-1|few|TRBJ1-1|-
TGCAGTGCCTTTACAGGCACTGAAGCTTTCTTT
CSAFTGTEAFF
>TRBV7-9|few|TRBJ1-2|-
TGTGCCAGCAGCTTCGAGGGAGTTGGCTACACCTTC
CASSFEGVGYTF
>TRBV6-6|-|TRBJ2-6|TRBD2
TGTGCCAGCAGCTCCCTCGGGGAGGGTGGAGCCAACGTCCTGACTTTC
CASSSLGEGGANVLTF
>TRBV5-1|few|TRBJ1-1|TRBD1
TGCGCCAGCAGCCAAGACAGGGGTGGTGAAGCTTTCTTT
CASSQDRGGEAFF
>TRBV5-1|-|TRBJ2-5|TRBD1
TGCGCCAGCAGCGTGACAGGGGGCGCGGAGACCCAGTACTTC
CASSVTGGAETQYF
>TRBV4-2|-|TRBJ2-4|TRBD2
TGTGCCAGCAGCCAAGACCAGGGACTAGCGGTAAACAACATTCAGTACTTC
CASSQDQGLAVNNIQYF
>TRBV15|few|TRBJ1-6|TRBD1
TGTGCCACCAGCCCTGAGGTCGGGACAGCAGACAGCTCCTATAATTCACCCCTCCACTTT
CATSPEVGTADSSYNSPLHF
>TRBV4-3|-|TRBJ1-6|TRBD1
TGCGCCAGCAGCCAAGAGGGGCCAGGGGGCGAAAATTCACCCCTCCACTTT
CASSQEGPGGENSPLHF
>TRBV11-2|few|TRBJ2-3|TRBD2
TGTGCCAGCAGCCTAACTAGCGGAACGCAGTATTTT
CASSLTSGTQYF
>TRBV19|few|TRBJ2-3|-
TGTGCCAGTAGTTCCCCAGGGTCTACGCAGTATTTT
CASSSPGSTQYF
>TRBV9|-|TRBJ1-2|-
TGTGCCAGCAGCCACCCAGGGTACGACTATGGCTACACCTTC
CASSHPGYDYGYTF
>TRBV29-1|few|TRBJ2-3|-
TGCAGCGTTGCCCGGGGTGCAGATACGCAGTATTTT
CSVARGADTQYF
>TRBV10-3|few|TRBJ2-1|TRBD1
TGTGCCATCAGGGGGGACAGCTACAATGAGCAGTTCTTC
CAIRGDSYNEQFF
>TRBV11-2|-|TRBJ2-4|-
TGTGCCAGCAGCCCGGTCCCGGGGGCCAAAAACATTCAGTACTTC
CASSPVPGAKNIQYF
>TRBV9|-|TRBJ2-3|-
TGTGCCAGCAGCCTCCAGGGTTATGCTAGCACAGATACGCAGTATTTT
CASSLQGYASTDTQYF
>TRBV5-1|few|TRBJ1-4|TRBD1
TGCGCCAGCAGCACGGGACAGACGATGGAAAAACTGTTTTTT
CASSTGQTMEKLFF
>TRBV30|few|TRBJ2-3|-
TGTGCCTCCTCCGAAGATAGCGGTAACACAGATACGCAGTATTTT
CASSEDSGNTDTQYF
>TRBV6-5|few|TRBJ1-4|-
TGTGCCAGCAGGAGAACGCTTAATGAAAAACTGTTTTTT
CASRRTLNEKLFF
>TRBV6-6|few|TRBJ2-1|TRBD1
TGTGCCAGCAGTTCCCTGGAACAGCCAGGGGGTGAGCAGTTCTTC
CASSSLEQPGGEQFF
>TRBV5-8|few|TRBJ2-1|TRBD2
TGTGCCAGCAGCGCGTCCGGGGGGGCTTACGTCAATGAGCAGTTCTTC
CASSASGGAYVNEQFF
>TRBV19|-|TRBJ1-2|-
TGTGCCAGTAGTATACTGACAGCTAACTATGGCTACACCTTC
CASSILTANYGYTF
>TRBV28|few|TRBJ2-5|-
TGTGCCAGCAGTGAACGGGGGGAGACCCAGTACTTC
CASSERGETQYF
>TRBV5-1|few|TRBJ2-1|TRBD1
TGCGCCAGTTCCACAGGGGGCTCAGGGAATGAGCAGTTCTTC
CASSTGGSGNEQFF
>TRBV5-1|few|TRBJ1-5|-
TGCGCCAGCAGCTTGGGGCTGGGAGTGGAACAGCCCCAGCATTTT
CASSLGLGVEQPQHF